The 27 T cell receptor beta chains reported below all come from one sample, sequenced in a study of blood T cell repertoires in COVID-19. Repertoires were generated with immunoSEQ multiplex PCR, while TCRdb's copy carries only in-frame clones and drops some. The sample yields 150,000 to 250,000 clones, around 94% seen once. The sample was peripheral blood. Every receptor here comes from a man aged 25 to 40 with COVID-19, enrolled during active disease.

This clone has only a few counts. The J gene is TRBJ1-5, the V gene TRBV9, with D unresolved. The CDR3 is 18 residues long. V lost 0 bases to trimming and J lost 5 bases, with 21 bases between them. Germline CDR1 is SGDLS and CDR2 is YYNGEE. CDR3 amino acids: CASSVAGAGPCIDQPQHF. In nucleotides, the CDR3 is TGTGCCAGCAGCGTAGCCGGTGCAGGTCCTTGCATCGATCAGCCCCAGCATTTT. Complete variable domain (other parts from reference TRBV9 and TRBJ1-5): DSGVTQTPKHLITATGQRVTLRCSPRSGDLSVYWYQQSLDQGLQFLIQYYNGEERAKGNILERFSAQQFPDLHSELNLSSLELGDSALYFCASSVAGAGPCIDQPQHFGDGTRLSIL.

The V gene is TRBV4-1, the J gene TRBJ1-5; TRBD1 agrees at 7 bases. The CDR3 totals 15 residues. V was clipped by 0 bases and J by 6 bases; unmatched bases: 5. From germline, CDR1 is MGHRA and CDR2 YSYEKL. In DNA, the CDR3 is TGCGCCAGCAGCCAAGATGACAGGGCCTCTCAGCCCCAGCATTTT. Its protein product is CASSQDDRASQPQHF.

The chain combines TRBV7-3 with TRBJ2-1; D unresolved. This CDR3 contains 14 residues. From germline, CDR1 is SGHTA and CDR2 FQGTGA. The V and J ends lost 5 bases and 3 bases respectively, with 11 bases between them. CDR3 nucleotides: TGTGCCAGCAGCCCCGGTGGTAGCTACAATGAGCAGTTCTTC. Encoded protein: CASSPGGSYNEQFF.

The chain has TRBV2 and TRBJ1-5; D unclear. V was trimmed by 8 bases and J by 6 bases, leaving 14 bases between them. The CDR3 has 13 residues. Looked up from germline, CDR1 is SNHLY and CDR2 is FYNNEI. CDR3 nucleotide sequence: TGTGCCAGCGGAGAGGAGAGTCGTCAGCCCCAGCATTTT. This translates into CASGEESRQPQHF.

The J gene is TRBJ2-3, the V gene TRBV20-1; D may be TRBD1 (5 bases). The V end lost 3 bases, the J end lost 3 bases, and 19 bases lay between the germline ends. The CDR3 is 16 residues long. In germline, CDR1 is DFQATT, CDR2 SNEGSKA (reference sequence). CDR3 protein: CSASVGATSLTDTQYF. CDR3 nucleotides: TGCAGTGCTAGTGTTGGGGCAACCTCGTTAACAGATACGCAGTATTTT.

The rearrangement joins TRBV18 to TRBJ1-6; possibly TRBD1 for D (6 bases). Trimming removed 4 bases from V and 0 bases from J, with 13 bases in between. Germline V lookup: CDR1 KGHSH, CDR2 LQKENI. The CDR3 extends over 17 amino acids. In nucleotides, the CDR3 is TGTGCCAGCTCACGCAGACAGGAAAGCTCCTATAATTCACCCCTCCACTTT. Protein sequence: CASSRRQESSYNSPLHF.

Here the CDR3 DNA reads TGCAGTGCTAGTAATGGGGGGGGGATCTCGGATACGCAGTATTTT. As protein: CSASNGGGISDTQYF. This sequence joins TRBV20-1 and TRBJ2-3, with 7 bases that match TRBD2. Losses at the gene ends were 3 bases for V and 6 bases for J; bases not matched to a gene: 12. From germline, CDR1 is DFQATT and CDR2 SNEGSKA (reference sequence). The CDR3 runs 15 residues.

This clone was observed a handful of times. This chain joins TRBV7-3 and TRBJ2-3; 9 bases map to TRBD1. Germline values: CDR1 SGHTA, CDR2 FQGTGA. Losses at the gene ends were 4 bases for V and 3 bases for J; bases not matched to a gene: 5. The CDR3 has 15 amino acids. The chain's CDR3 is CASSSDRGKTDTQYF. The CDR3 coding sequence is TGTGCCAGCAGCTCCGACAGGGGGAAAACAGATACGCAGTATTTT.

The CDR3 nucleotides are TGCGCCAGCAGTGGGTCGCGGGGTGGCTACACCTTC. Amino acid sequence: CASSGSRGGYTF. The rearrangement links TRBV10-1 to TRBJ1-2; D is unresolved. Germline V gene lookup returns CDR1 WNHNN and CDR2 SYGVQD (reference sequence). V lost 4 bases and J 7 bases, leaving 10 bases between the germline ends. The CDR3 is 12 residues long.

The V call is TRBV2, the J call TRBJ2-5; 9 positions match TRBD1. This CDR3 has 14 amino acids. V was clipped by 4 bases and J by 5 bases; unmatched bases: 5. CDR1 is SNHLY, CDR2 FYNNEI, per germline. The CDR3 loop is CASSGGTGSETQYF. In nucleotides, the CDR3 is TGTGCCAGCAGTGGGGGGACAGGGTCCGAGACCCAGTACTTC.

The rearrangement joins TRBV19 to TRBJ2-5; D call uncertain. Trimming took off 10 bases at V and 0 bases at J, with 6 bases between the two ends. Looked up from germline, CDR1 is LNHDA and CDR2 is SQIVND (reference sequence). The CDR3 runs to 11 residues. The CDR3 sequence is CATRYQETQYF. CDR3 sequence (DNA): TGTGCCACCAGGTACCAAGAGACCCAGTACTTC.

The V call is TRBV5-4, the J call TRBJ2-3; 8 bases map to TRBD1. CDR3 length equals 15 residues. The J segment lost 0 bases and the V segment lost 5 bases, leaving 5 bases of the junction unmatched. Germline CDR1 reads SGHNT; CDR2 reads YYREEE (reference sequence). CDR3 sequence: CASRRGQGSTDTQYF. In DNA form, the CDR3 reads TGTGCCAGCAGACGAGGACAGGGTAGCACAGATACGCAGTATTTT.

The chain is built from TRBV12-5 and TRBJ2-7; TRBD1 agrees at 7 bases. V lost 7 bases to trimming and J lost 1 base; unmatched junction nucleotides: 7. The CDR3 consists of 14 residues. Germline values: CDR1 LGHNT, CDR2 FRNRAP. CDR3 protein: CASAPGQSSYEQYF. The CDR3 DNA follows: TGTGCTAGTGCCCCGGGACAGAGTTCCTACGAGCAGTACTTC.

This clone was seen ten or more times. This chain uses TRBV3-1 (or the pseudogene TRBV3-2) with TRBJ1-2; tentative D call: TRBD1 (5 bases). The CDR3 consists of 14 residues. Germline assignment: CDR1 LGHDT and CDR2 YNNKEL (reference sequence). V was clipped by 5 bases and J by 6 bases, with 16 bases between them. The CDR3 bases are TGTGCCAGCAGCTCGAGAGGAGGGGACGATGGCTACACCTTC. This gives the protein CASSSRGGDDGYTF.

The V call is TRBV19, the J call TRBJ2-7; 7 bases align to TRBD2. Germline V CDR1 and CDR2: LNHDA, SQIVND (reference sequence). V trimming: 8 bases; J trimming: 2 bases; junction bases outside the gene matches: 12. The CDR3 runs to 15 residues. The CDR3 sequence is CASSSLTSAAYEQYF. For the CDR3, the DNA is TGTGCCAGTTCATCACTCACTAGCGCGGCCTACGAGCAGTACTTC.

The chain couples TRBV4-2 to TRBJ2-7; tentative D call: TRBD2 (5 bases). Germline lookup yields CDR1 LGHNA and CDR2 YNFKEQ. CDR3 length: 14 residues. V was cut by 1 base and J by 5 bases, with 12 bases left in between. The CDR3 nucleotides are TGTGCCAGCAGCCAAGGGACTCCGTTAGACGAGCAGTACTTC. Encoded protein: CASSQGTPLDEQYF.

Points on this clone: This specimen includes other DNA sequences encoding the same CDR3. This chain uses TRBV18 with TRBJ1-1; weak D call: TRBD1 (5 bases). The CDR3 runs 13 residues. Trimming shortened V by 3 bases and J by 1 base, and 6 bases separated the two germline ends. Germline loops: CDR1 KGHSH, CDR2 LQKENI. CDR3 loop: CASSPGQNTEAFF. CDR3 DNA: TGTGCCAGCTCACCCGGACAGAACACTGAAGCTTTCTTT. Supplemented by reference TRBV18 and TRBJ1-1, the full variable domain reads NAGVMQNPRHLVRRRGQEARLRCSPMKGHSHVYWYRQLPEEGLKFMVYLQKENIIDESGMPKERFSAEFPKEGPSILRIQQVVRGDSAAYFCASSPGQNTEAFFGQGTRLTVV.

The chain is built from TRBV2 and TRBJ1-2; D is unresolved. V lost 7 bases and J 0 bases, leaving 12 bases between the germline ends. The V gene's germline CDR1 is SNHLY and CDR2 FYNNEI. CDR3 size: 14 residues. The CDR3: CASTTTTPNYGYTF. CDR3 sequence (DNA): TGTGCCAGCACCACCACGACACCTAACTATGGCTACACCTTC.

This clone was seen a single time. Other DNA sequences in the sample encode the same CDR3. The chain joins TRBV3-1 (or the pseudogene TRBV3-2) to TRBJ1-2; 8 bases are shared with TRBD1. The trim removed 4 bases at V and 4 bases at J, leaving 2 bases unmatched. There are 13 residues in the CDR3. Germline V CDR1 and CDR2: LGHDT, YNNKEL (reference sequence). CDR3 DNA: TGTGCCAGCAGCCCCGGGACAGGCTATGGCTACACCTTC. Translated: CASSPGTGYGYTF.

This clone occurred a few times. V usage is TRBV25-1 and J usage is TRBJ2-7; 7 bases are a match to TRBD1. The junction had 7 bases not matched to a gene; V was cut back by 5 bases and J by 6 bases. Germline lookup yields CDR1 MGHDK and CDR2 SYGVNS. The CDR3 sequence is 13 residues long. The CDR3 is CASSRDSMGEQYF. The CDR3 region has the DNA TGTGCCAGCAGTAGGGACAGTATGGGCGAGCAGTACTTC.

The CDR3 coding sequence is TGTGCCAGCAGCCCTTGGGACAGGTCGGGCACTGAAGCTTTCTTT. Translating it yields CASSPWDRSGTEAFF. The chain has TRBV2 and TRBJ1-1, with 8 bases matching TRBD1. V shed 6 bases, J shed 4 bases, and the junction held 10 bases outside the gene matches. CDR1 and CDR2 from the germline V gene are SNHLY and FYNNEI. The CDR3 consists of 15 residues. Full variable domain (missing parts from reference TRBV2 and TRBJ1-1): EPEVTQTPSHQVTQMGQEVILRCVPISNHLYFYWYRQILGQKVEFLVSFYNNEISEKSEIFDDQFSVERPDGSNFTLKIRSTKLEDSAMYFCASSPWDRSGTEAFFGQGTRLTVV.

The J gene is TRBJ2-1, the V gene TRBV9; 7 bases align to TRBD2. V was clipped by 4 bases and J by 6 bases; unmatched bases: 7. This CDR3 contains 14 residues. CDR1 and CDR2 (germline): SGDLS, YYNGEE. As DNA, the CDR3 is TGTGCCAGCAGCCTGGGAGGGTCGGTCAATGAGCAGTTCTTC. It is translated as CASSLGGSVNEQFF.

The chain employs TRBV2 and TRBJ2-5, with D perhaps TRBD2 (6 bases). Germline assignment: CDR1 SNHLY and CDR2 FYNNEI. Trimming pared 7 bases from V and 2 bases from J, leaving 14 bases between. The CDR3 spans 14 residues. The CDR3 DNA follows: TGTGCCAGCATCCCACGGGACTTACAAGAGACCCAGTACTTC. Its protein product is CASIPRDLQETQYF.

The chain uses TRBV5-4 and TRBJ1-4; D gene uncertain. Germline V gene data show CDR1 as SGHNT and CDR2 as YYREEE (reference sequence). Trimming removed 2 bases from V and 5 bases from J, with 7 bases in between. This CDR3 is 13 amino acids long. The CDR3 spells CASSLSPNEKLFF. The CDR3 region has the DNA TGTGCCAGCAGCTTAAGCCCGAATGAAAAACTGTTTTTT.

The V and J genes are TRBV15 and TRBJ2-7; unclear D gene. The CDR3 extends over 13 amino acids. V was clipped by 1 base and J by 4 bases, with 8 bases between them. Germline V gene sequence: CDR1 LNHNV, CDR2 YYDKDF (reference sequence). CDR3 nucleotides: TGTGCCACCAGCAGAGGCAGGATATACGAGCAGTACTTC. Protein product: CATSRGRIYEQYF.

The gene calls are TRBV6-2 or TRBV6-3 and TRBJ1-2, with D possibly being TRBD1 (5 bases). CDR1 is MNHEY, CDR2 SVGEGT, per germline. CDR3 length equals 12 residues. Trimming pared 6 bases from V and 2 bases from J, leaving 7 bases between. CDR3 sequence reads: CASSDRNYGYTF. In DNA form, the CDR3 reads TGTGCCAGCAGCGACAGAAACTATGGCTACACCTTC.

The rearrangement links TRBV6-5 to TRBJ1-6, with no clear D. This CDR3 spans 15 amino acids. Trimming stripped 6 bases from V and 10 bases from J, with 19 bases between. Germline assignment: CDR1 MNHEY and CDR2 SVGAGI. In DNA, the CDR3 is TGTGCCAGCAGAAACTTGGGGAGGGAGGACTCACCCCTCCACTTT. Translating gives CASRNLGREDSPLHF.